A selection of T cell receptor beta chains follows, all from one sample in a study of CD8 T cells in ankylosing spondylitis. TCRdb re-analysed the 5' RACE reads in MiXCR, keeping a single row per CDR3 protein. The sample has more than 150,000 distinct CDR3 sequences, 15% to 20% seen once. Sequenced sample: blood, either unsorted or a sorted T cell fraction (not recorded which). Receptor source: a male donor aged 10-29 years with ankylosing spondylitis or in good health (not recorded which). CDR3s include the opening cysteine and the closing phenylalanine or tryptophan. A D gene is named only where the DNA matches it firmly. The size entry is marked missing in some rows and otherwise reads once, few, many or a size class.

size: many
D: -
J: TRBJ1-1
V: TRBV6-5
DNA: TGTGCCAGCAGACCGAGGGGGAAGGGGAACACTGAAGCTTTCTTT
CDR3: CASRPRGKGNTEAFF

size: many
D: TRBD1
J: TRBJ2-2
V: TRBV4-3
DNA: TGCGCCAGCAGTCTAAGACAGGGGGCACAACTGTTTTTT
CDR3: CASSLRQGAQLFF

size: -
D: -
J: TRBJ1-3
V: TRBV4-2
DNA: TGTGCCAGCAGCTGGGGTTCTGGAAACACGATATATTTT
CDR3: CASSWGSGNTIYF

size: many
D: -
J: TRBJ2-2
V: TRBV7-9
DNA: TGTGCCAGCACCGTAACGGCGAACACCGGGGAGCTGTTTTTT
CDR3: CASTVTANTGELFF

size: many
D: TRBD1
J: TRBJ2-5
V: TRBV4-2
DNA: TGTGCCAGCAGCCAAGAAATACGGCAGGGGGAAGAGACCCAGTACTTC
CDR3: CASSQEIRQGEETQYF

size: -
D: -
J: TRBJ2-5
V: TRBV28
DNA: TGTGCCAGCAGCGACTCTGGGGGCTTCCAAGAGACCCAGTACTTC
CDR3: CASSDSGGFQETQYF

size: many
D: TRBD1
J: TRBJ2-1
V: TRBV7-9
DNA: TGTGCCAGCAGCCTTGGACAGGTTTACAATGAGCAGTTCTTC
CDR3: CASSLGQVYNEQFF

size: many
D: -
J: TRBJ1-1
V: TRBV12-3/TRBV12-4
DNA: TGTGCCAGCAGTTTACACATGAACACTGAAGCTTTCTTT
CDR3: CASSLHMNTEAFF

size: many
D: TRBD1
J: TRBJ2-7
V: TRBV29-1
DNA: TGCAGCGTCTACAGGGGGTACGAGCAGTACTTC
CDR3: CSVYRGYEQYF

size: many
D: -
J: TRBJ1-2
V: TRBV7-9
DNA: TGTGCCAGCAGCTTAGTTCGCGGGGGGACCTATGGCTACACCTTC
CDR3: CASSLVRGGTYGYTF

size: many
D: -
J: TRBJ1-1
V: TRBV12-3/TRBV12-4
DNA: TGTGCCAGCAGCTTCGGCACAACCCAAGCTTTCTTT
CDR3: CASSFGTTQAFF

size: many
D: TRBD2
J: TRBJ2-2
V: TRBV10-2
DNA: TGCGCCAGCCGAACCGGGACTAGCGCTCCCGGGGAGCTGTTTTTT
CDR3: CASRTGTSAPGELFF

size: few
D: TRBD2
J: TRBJ2-1
V: TRBV4-1
DNA: TGCGCCAGCAGCCAAGCGGGACTAGCGGGAGGGCCAGGGTACAATGAGCAGTTCTTC
CDR3: CASSQAGLAGGPGYNEQFF

size: many
D: TRBD2
J: TRBJ2-1
V: TRBV11-2
DNA: TGTGCCAGCAGCCCGGGACTAGCGGGAGTGATTGAGCAGTTCTTC
CDR3: CASSPGLAGVIEQFF

size: many
D: TRBD2
J: TRBJ2-3
V: TRBV7-8
DNA: TGTGCCAGCAGCTTAGGCCGACTAGCGGGAATCAGGGATACGCAGTATTTT
CDR3: CASSLGRLAGIRDTQYF

size: many
D: -
J: TRBJ2-1
V: TRBV5-1
DNA: TGCGCCAGCAGCTTGATGATTCAGGCAGGGGCGAACAATGAGCAGTTCTTC
CDR3: CASSLMIQAGANNEQFF

size: -
D: TRBD2
J: TRBJ2-1
V: TRBV6-6
DNA: TGTGCCAGCGCTTCCGGGACTAGCGGGAGGCATGAGCAGTTCTTC
CDR3: CASASGTSGRHEQFF

size: few
D: TRBD2
J: TRBJ2-1
V: TRBV29-1
DNA: TGCAGCGTTACACGATTAGCGGGAGGCAACAATGAGCAGTTCTTC
CDR3: CSVTRLAGGNNEQFF

size: many
D: -
J: TRBJ1-1
V: TRBV3-1
DNA: TGTGCCAGCAGCCCGACACCAACCATGAACACTGAAGCTTTCTTT
CDR3: CASSPTPTMNTEAFF

size: many
D: -
J: TRBJ1-1
V: TRBV12-3/TRBV12-4
DNA: TGTGCCAGCAGTTTAGTTGGACAGTGGAATGAAGCTTTCTTT
CDR3: CASSLVGQWNEAFF